The text below deals with one T cell receptor beta chain. The data were obtained in a study of blood T cell repertoires in COVID-19. About the research overall: Sites in the United States, Italy and Spain provided acute and convalescent COVID-19 samples. T cells, B-cell-depleted T cells, or PBMCs supplied cDNA or gDNA.

As originally analysed: The authors estimated nucleated cell counts from reference gene primer amplification. Some clones are missing from TCRdb's copy, which holds only in-frame ones; the method was immunoSEQ multiplex PCR. V and J calls and clone size are those listed in that table; D and trimming were worked out from the DNA. The sample has about 67,000 clones, around 87% seen once. Sequencing input: peripheral blood. The clonotype was recovered from a middle-aged man with active COVID-19.

The CDR3 loop is CASSLAPGQGRGYTF. The CDR3 DNA reads TGTGCCAGCAGCTTAGCTCCGGGACAGGGGCGAGGCTACACCTTC. The chain joins TRBV7-2 to TRBJ1-2, with TRBD1 matching over 10 bases. The CDR3 is 15 residues long. Unmatched junction bases numbered 6, after V lost 0 bases and J lost 8 bases. Germline V gene lookup returns CDR1 SGHTA and CDR2 FQGNSA.